Included here is one T cell receptor (beta chain) sequence, with context. This record comes from a study of T cell responses to AZD1222 COVID-19 vaccine. V was clipped by 2 bases and J by 3 bases, with 10 bases between them. Germline V gene lookup returns CDR1 MNHEY and CDR2 SMNVEV (reference sequence). The length of the CDR3 is 14 residues. Assay: immunoSEQ multiplex PCR; the TCRdb copy retains only in-frame clones and omits some. The sample comprises 130,000 to 150,000 clones, more than 70% of which are singletons, and less than 6% rests with the top ten. The receptor comes from an adult who received the AZD1222 COVID-19 vaccine. The source was peripheral blood, collected 28 days after the second AZD1222 dose. The rearrangement links TRBV27 to TRBJ1-1; possibly TRBD1 for D (5 bases). CDR3 nucleotides: TGTGCCAGCAGTTTAGGGGGGGTTCACACTGAAGCTTTCTTT. The encoded protein is CASSLGGVHTEAFF.